The 14 T cell receptor beta chains reported below all come from one sample, sequenced in a study of T cell responses to AZD1222 COVID-19 vaccine. The assay was immunoSEQ multiplex PCR, and TCRdb's table has in-frame clones only and misses some. The sample carries tens of thousands of clones, 80% to 90% recorded once. Here the sequenced sample was peripheral blood, taken on day 0 of AZD1222 vaccination. These receptor sequences come from an adult in good health.

This clone came up a few times. This chain links TRBV6-1 with TRBJ1-4; weak D call: TRBD1 (6 bases). In germline, CDR1 is MNHNS, CDR2 SASEGT. This CDR3 comprises 15 residues. Trimming pared 1 base from V and 7 bases from J, leaving 13 bases between. This CDR3 is CASSEGGTYTEKLFF. The CDR3 coding sequence is TGTGCCAGCAGTGAAGGTGGGACATATACTGAAAAACTGTTTTTT.

This clone occurred a few times. The chain combines TRBV2 with TRBJ2-4; a weak D match, TRBD1 (7 bases). The germline V gene encodes CDR1 SNHLY and CDR2 FYNNEI. The CDR3 runs to 17 residues. V shed 5 bases and J shed 0 bases, with 17 bases lying between them. The CDR3 bases are TGTGCCAGCAGTCCCTACCCAGGGGGGCTAGCCAAAAACATTCAGTACTTC. It codes for CASSPYPGGLAKNIQYF.

J is TRBJ2-7 and V is TRBV4-1, with 9 nucleotides matching TRBD2. CDR1 is MGHRA, CDR2 YSYEKL, per germline. CDR3 length: 16 residues. With 0 bases clipped from V and 4 bases from J, the junction kept 7 bases outside the gene matches. Written as DNA, the CDR3 is TGCGCCAGCAGCCAAGAGATCAGCGGGGGGCAATACGAGCAGTACTTC. Translating gives CASSQEISGGQYEQYF.

This chain's CDR3 is CASSLVETIAFGGGELFF. The CDR3 region has the DNA TGTGCCAGCAGCTTAGTTGAAACTATAGCTTTCGGTGGCGGGGAGCTGTTTTTT. The chain couples TRBV7-2 to TRBJ2-2; D is undetermined. The CDR3 length is 18 residues. Germline V gene data show CDR1 as SGHTA and CDR2 as FQGNSA. V dropped 1 base and J dropped 7 bases, with 22 bases sitting between them.

The chain combines TRBV2 with TRBJ2-5; TRBD2 matches at 9 bases. The V segment lost 2 bases and the J segment 5 bases; nucleotides outside the gene matches: 3. CDR1 SNHLY and CDR2 FYNNEI come from the germline V gene. The CDR3 has 14 residues. DNA for the CDR3: TGTGCCAGCAGTGAAAGCGGGGGGCGGGAGACCCAGTACTTC. This translates into CASSESGGRETQYF.

This chain uses TRBV30 with TRBJ2-1; a weak D match, TRBD1 (5 bases). Germline V gene sequence: CDR1 GTSNPN, CDR2 SVGIG (reference sequence). Trimming left V 1 base short and J 9 bases short, with 10 bases between. The CDR3 has 12 amino acids. This CDR3 is CAWSDTGPEQFF. The CDR3 DNA sequence: TGTGCCTGGAGTGATACAGGACCTGAGCAGTTCTTC.

The V call is TRBV24-1, the J call TRBJ2-7; the D gene is possibly TRBD1 (5 bases). CDR1 is KGHDR and CDR2 is SFDVKD in the germline V gene. V lost 2 bases to trimming and J lost 4 bases, with 11 bases between them. This CDR3 comprises 14 residues. CDR3 region: CATSDSDKPYEQYF. The CDR3 DNA reads as TGTGCCACCAGTGATTCGGACAAACCTTACGAGCAGTACTTC.

The chain couples TRBV6-4 to TRBJ2-2; 7 bases are shared with TRBD1. CDR3 length: 17 amino acids. Germline V gene sequence: CDR1 MRHNA, CDR2 SNTAGT. With 5 bases clipped from V and 4 bases from J, the junction kept 13 bases outside the gene matches. CDR3 coding DNA: TGTGCCAGCAGTCCTGAAATAGACAGGGCAGGCACCGGGGAGCTGTTTTTT. The encoded protein is CASSPEIDRAGTGELFF.

As DNA, the CDR3 is TGTGCCATCAGTACCACAGGTTGGGATGGCTACACCTTC. Translation: CAISTTGWDGYTF. The V gene is TRBV10-3, the J gene TRBJ1-2; perhaps TRBD1 as D (5 bases). CDR3 length equals 13 residues. Germline V lookup: CDR1 ENHRY, CDR2 SYGVKD. Trimming stripped 5 bases from V and 6 bases from J, with 13 bases between.

The chain has TRBV5-1 and TRBJ2-2; D possibly corresponds to TRBD1 (6 bases). Germline V lookup: CDR1 SGHRS, CDR2 YFSETQ. The CDR3 is 16 residues long. V was cut by 1 base and J by 5 bases, with 15 bases left in between. For the CDR3, the DNA is TGCGCCAGCAGCTTGAGAGGGGGAAAACTGACCGGGGAGCTGTTTTTT. It is translated as CASSLRGGKLTGELFF.

The J gene is TRBJ1-1, the V gene TRBV7-9; the D gene is possibly TRBD1 (6 bases). The CDR3 runs to 17 residues. V lost 1 base, J lost 0 bases, and 15 bases lay in between. CDR1 and CDR2 from the germline V gene are SEHNR and FQNEAQ (reference sequence). The chain's CDR3 is CASSLEWTAVMNTEAFF. CDR3 DNA sequence: TGTGCCAGCAGCTTAGAGTGGACAGCGGTCATGAACACTGAAGCTTTCTTT.

In its sample, this clone was seen once. The chain has TRBV11-2 and TRBJ1-2, with TRBD1 as a possible D gene (5 bases). Germline V gene data show CDR1 as SGHAT and CDR2 as FQNNGV. Trimming took 1 base from V and 2 from J, leaving 5 bases between them. The CDR3 is 13 amino acids. The DNA of the CDR3 is TGTGCCAGCAGCTTAGGACAGAACTATGGCTACACCTTC. Protein: CASSLGQNYGYTF.

The chain joins TRBV5-4 to TRBJ1-6, with no clear D. The germline V gene encodes CDR1 SGHNT and CDR2 YYREEE (reference sequence). V was cut by 4 bases and J by 4 bases, with 12 bases left in between. This CDR3 region has 15 residues. The CDR3 spells CASSIKTGYNSPLHF. The CDR3 bases are TGTGCCAGCAGCATCAAGACGGGTTATAATTCACCCCTCCACTTT.

The CDR3 nucleotides are TGTGCCAGCAAACCGACGCGGTCGACCGGGGAGCTGTTTTTT. The encoded protein is CASKPTRSTGELFF. The V call is TRBV27, the J call TRBJ2-2; D uncertain. CDR3 size: 14 residues. CDR1 and CDR2 (germline): MNHEY, SMNVEV (reference sequence). V shed 7 bases and J shed 5 bases, with 14 bases lying between them.